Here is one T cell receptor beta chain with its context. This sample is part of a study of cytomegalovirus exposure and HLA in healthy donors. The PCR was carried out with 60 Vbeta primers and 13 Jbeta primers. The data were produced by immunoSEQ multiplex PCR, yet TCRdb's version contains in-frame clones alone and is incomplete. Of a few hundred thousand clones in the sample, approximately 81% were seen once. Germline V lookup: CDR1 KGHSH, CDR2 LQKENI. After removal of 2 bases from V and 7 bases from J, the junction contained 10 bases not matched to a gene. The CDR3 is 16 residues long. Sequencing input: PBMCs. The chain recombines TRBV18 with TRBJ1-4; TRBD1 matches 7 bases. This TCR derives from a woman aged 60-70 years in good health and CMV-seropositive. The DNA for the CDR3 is TGTGCCAGCTCACCATCCACCCGACAGGGAGGTGAAAAACTGTTTTTT. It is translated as CASSPSTRQGGEKLFF.